Listed here is a single T cell receptor beta chain. The data were taken from a study of blood T cell repertoires in COVID-19. Study at large: The study drew acute and convalescent COVID-19 samples from the United States, Italy and Spain.

Trimming at V came to 6 bases and at J to 2 bases, leaving 5 bases not matched to a gene. Germline V gene sequence: CDR1 MNHEY, CDR2 SVGAGI. The CDR3 is made up of 15 amino acids. Sequencing was performed with immunoSEQ multiplex PCR; in TCRdb, only in-frame clones are kept and a portion is missing. The table lists about 210,000 clones, around 90% of them singletons. Sequences were obtained from peripheral blood. This TCR was sampled from a man aged 25 to 40 with acute or convalescent COVID-19. The rearrangement links TRBV6-5 to TRBJ2-1; 9 bases are a match to TRBD2. The CDR3 nucleotides read TGTGCCAGCAGCGCTAGCGGGGCTACCTACAATGAGCAGTTCTTC. Encoded protein: CASSASGATYNEQFF.